The rows below give T cell receptor beta chains drawn from one sample of a study of beta chain features in type 1 diabetes. Clones were sequenced by immunoSEQ multiplex PCR, and TCRdb holds only the in-frame ones, with some missing. The data contain some 410,000 clones, roughly 10% of them singletons. Source material: naive CD4+ T cells from blood. The receptors come from a woman aged 18-29 years in good health. CDR3s include the opening cysteine and the closing phenylalanine or tryptophan. The D gene is left open where the match is weak. Expanded clones get a size class; other rows say once, few or many, or leave the size out.

abundance: -; d_gene: -; v_gene: TRBV7-2; j_gene: TRBJ1-1; CDR3aa: CASLRGADTEAFF; CDR3nt: TGTGCCAGCCTTCGGGGGGCGGACACTGAAGCTTTCTTT
abundance: once; d_gene: TRBD1; v_gene: TRBV30; j_gene: TRBJ2-1; CDR3aa: CAWSRDRSSSYNEQFF; CDR3nt: TGTGCCTGGAGTCGGGACAGATCCAGCTCCTACAATGAGCAGTTCTTC
abundance: few; d_gene: -; v_gene: TRBV10-3; j_gene: TRBJ2-3; CDR3aa: CAISETSGVGTDTQYF; CDR3nt: TGTGCCATCAGTGAAACCTCGGGGGTGGGCACAGATACGCAGTATTTT
abundance: few; d_gene: TRBD1; v_gene: TRBV6-6; j_gene: TRBJ2-7; CDR3aa: CASSYSYDRGEQYF; CDR3nt: TGTGCCAGCAGTTACTCTTATGACAGGGGCGAGCAGTACTTC
abundance: few; d_gene: -; v_gene: TRBV6-1; j_gene: TRBJ1-5; CDR3aa: CASSEAWWSNQPQHF; CDR3nt: TGTGCCAGCAGTGAAGCCTGGTGGAGCAATCAGCCCCAGCATTTT
abundance: few; d_gene: TRBD2; v_gene: TRBV19; j_gene: TRBJ2-3; CDR3aa: CASSIDGGLADDTDTQYF; CDR3nt: TGTGCCAGTAGTATAGACGGGGGACTAGCGGACGACACAGATACGCAGTATTTT
abundance: -; d_gene: -; v_gene: TRBV11-2; j_gene: TRBJ2-1; CDR3aa: CASSLVGGPYNEQFF; CDR3nt: TGTGCCAGCAGCTTAGTAGGAGGGCCCTACAATGAGCAGTTCTTC
abundance: -; d_gene: -; v_gene: TRBV4-1; j_gene: TRBJ1-2; CDR3aa: CASSQDSYGYTF; CDR3nt: TGCGCCAGCAGCCAAGACAGCTATGGCTACACCTTC
abundance: -; d_gene: -; v_gene: TRBV29-1; j_gene: TRBJ1-2; CDR3aa: CSVDLGHGGSGTF; CDR3nt: TGCAGCGTTGATCTGGGACACGGCGGAAGTGGCACCTTC
abundance: -; d_gene: -; v_gene: TRBV6-6; j_gene: TRBJ1-4; CDR3aa: CASREHGRHEKLFF; CDR3nt: TGTGCCAGCAGGGAGCACGGGAGACACGAAAAACTGTTTTTT
abundance: -; d_gene: TRBD2; v_gene: TRBV7-8; j_gene: TRBJ2-2; CDR3aa: CASRAGGPTGELFF; CDR3nt: TGTGCCAGCAGAGCGGGAGGGCCTACCGGGGAGCTGTTTTTT
abundance: -; d_gene: TRBD1; v_gene: TRBV7-9; j_gene: TRBJ1-2; CDR3aa: CASSSTGIWGYTF; CDR3nt: TGTGCCAGCAGCTCGACAGGGATCTGGGGCTACACCTTC
abundance: few; d_gene: -; v_gene: TRBV29-1; j_gene: TRBJ1-4; CDR3aa: CSVNIGGEKLFF; CDR3nt: TGCAGCGTCAACATTGGGGGTGAAAAACTGTTTTTT
abundance: -; d_gene: TRBD1; v_gene: TRBV11-2; j_gene: TRBJ2-1; CDR3aa: CASITLGQGAEQFF; CDR3nt: TGTGCCAGCATTACGTTGGGACAGGGAGCTGAGCAGTTCTTC
abundance: -; d_gene: -; v_gene: TRBV4-1; j_gene: TRBJ2-7; CDR3aa: CASSQGQGSSYEQYF; CDR3nt: TGCGCCAGCAGCCAAGGGCAGGGGAGCTCCTACGAGCAGTACTTC
abundance: -; d_gene: -; v_gene: TRBV7-3; j_gene: TRBJ2-3; CDR3aa: CASSLRGSYTDTQYF; CDR3nt: TGTGCCAGCAGCTTAAGGGGCAGCTACACAGATACGCAGTATTTT
abundance: few; d_gene: -; v_gene: TRBV29-1; j_gene: TRBJ2-3; CDR3aa: CSVDRVYPDTQYF; CDR3nt: TGCAGCGTTGACAGGGTATACCCAGATACGCAGTATTTT
abundance: few; d_gene: -; v_gene: TRBV9; j_gene: TRBJ2-5; CDR3aa: CASSVSDQETQYF; CDR3nt: TGTGCCAGCAGCGTCAGTGATCAAGAGACCCAGTACTTC
abundance: few; d_gene: TRBD2; v_gene: TRBV18; j_gene: TRBJ2-1; CDR3aa: CASSPRTSGRTYNEQFF; CDR3nt: TGTGCCAGCTCACCTCGGACTAGCGGCCGTACCTACAATGAGCAGTTCTTC
abundance: -; d_gene: TRBD2; v_gene: TRBV5-1; j_gene: TRBJ2-5; CDR3aa: CASSLGLAGNGETQYF; CDR3nt: TGCGCCAGCAGCCTGGGACTAGCGGGAAATGGGGAGACCCAGTACTTC